These T cell receptor beta chains were read from a single sample in a study of regulatory T cells in long-lasting Graves disease. MiXCR was run by TCRdb on the multiplex PCR reads, yielding one entry per CDR3 protein. The table lists about 330,000 distinct CDR3 sequences, about 16% of them singletons, with 20% to 25% in the top ten. The same data also went into a second study, on T cells in Graves' hyperthyroidism and ophthalmopathy.

The specimen comprised peripheral blood mononuclear cells (PBMCs), sampled at new diagnosis, from a patient treated with antithyroid drugs. These receptors were collected from a woman younger than 30 with Graves disease. Both conserved end residues are part of each CDR3. Each record gives: D gene, V gene, clone size, J gene, CDR3 DNA, CDR3 protein. The D gene is left open where the match is weak. The size field is filled for only some rows; it gives once, few, many or a size class.

>TRBD1|TRBV6-1|few|TRBJ2-2
TGTGCCAGCAGGAGGACAGGGGGCTGGACCGGGGAGCTGTTTTTT
CASRRTGGWTGELFF
>TRBD1|TRBV20-1|.|TRBJ1-1
TGCAGTGCAGGACAGGGACAGAGAATGAACACTGAAGCTTTCTTT
CSAGQGQRMNTEAFF
>TRBD2|TRBV6-1|many|TRBJ2-3
TGTGCCAGCAGTCAAAACAGCGGGGGGCGGGGTACGCAGTATTTT
CASSQNSGGRGTQYF
>.|TRBV2|.|TRBJ1-5
TGTGCCAGCAGTGGTCCCGAGGGGGGCAATCAGCCCCAGCATTTT
CASSGPEGGNQPQHF
>TRBD1|TRBV3-1|many|TRBJ1-1
TGTGCCAGCAGCCAAGATACCACAGGGGCTCACACTGAAGCTTTCTTT
CASSQDTTGAHTEAFF
>.|TRBV12-3/TRBV12-4|many|TRBJ1-5
TGTGCCAGCAGTTTTGCTGGGGGGAGGCAGCCCCAGCATTTT
CASSFAGGRQPQHF
>.|TRBV3-1|many|TRBJ2-1
TGTGCCAGCAGCCAAGGACTAGAGAACAATGAGCAGTTCTTC
CASSQGLENNEQFF
>.|TRBV25-1|few|TRBJ1-1
TGTGCCAGCAGTGATCCAGGGTTGAACACTGAAGCTTTCTTT
CASSDPGLNTEAFF
>.|TRBV2|many|TRBJ2-4
TGTGCCAGCAGTGCGGCGGGTATTCAGTACTTC
CASSAAGIQYF
>TRBD1|TRBV5-1|many|TRBJ1-2
TGCGCCAGCAGCCCACGCAATACAGGGGGCGCCTATGGCTACACCTTC
CASSPRNTGGAYGYTF
>.|TRBV11-2|many|TRBJ2-4
TGTGCCAGCAGCTTCCCTCGGACGGGGGGCGCGGTTTTAGACATTCAGTACTTC
CASSFPRTGGAVLDIQYF